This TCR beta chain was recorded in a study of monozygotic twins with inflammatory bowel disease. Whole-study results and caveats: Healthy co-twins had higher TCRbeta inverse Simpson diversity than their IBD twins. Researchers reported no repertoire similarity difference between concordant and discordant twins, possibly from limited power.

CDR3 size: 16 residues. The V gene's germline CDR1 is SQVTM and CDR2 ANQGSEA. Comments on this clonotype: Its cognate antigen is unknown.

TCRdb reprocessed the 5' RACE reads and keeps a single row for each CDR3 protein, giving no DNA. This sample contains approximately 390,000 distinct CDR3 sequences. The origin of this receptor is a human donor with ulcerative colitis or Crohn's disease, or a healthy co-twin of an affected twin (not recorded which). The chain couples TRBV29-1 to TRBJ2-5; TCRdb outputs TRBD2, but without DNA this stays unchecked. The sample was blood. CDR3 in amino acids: CSVGERRSTARETQYF.